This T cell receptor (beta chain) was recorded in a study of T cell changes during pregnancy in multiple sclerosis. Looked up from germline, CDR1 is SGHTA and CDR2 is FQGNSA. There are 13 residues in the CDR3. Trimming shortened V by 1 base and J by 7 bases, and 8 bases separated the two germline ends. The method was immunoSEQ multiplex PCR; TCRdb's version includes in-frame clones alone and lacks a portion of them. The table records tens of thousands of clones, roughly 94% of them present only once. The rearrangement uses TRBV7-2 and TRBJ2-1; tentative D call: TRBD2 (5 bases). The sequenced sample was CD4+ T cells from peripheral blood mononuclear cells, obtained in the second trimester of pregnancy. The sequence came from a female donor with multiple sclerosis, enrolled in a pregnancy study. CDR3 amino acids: CASSLEGGNEQFF. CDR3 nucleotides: TGTGCCAGCAGCTTAGAAGGCGGGAATGAGCAGTTCTTC. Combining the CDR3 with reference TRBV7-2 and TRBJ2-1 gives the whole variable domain GAGVSQSPSNKVTEKGKDVELRCDPISGHTALYWYRQSLGQGLEFLIYFQGNSAPDKSGLPSDRFSAERTGGSVSTLTIQRTQQEDSAVYLCASSLEGGNEQFFGPGTRLTVL.